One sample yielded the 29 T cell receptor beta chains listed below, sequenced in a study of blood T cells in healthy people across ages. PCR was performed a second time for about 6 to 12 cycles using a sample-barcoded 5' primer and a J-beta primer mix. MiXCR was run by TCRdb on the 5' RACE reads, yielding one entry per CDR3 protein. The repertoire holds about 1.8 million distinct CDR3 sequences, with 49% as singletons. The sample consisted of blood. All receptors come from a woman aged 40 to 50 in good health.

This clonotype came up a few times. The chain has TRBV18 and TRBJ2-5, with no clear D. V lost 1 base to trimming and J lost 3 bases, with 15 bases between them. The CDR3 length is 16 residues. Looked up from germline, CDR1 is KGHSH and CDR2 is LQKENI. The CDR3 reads CASSPLSSVLKETQYF. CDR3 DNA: TGTGCCAGCTCACCACTGTCATCAGTATTAAAAGAGACCCAGTACTTC.

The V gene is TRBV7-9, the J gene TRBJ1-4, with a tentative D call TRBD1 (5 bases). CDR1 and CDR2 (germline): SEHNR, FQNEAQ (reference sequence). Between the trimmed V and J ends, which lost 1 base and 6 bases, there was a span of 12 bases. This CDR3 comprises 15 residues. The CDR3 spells CASSLVGRADEKLFF. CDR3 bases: TGTGCCAGCAGCTTAGTGGGGCGGGCAGATGAAAAACTGTTTTTT.

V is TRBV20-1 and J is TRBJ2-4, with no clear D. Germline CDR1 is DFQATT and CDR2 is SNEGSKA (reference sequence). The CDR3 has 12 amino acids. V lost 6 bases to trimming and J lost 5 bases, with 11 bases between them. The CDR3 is CSAPGIENIQYF. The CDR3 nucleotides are TGCAGTGCCCCCGGTATAGAAAACATTCAGTACTTC.

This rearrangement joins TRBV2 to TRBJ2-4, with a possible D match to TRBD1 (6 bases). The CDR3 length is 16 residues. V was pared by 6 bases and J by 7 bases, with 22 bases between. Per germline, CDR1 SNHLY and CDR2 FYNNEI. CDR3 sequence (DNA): TGTGCCAGCAGCGTTACAGGGTCTGGTGTTTGGAACATTCAGTACTTC. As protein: CASSVTGSGVWNIQYF.

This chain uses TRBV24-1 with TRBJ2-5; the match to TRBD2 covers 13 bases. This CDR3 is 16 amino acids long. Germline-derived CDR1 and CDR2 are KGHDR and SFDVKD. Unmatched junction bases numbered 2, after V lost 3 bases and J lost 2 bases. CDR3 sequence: CATSDPGLAGQETQYF. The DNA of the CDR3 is TGTGCCACCAGTGATCCGGGACTAGCGGGGCAAGAGACCCAGTACTTC.

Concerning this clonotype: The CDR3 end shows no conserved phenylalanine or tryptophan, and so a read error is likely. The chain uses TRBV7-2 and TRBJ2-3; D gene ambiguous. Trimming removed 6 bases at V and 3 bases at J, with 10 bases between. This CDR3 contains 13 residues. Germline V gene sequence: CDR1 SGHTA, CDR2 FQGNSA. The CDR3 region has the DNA TGTGCCAGCAGTTCTCCTAGTACAGATACGCAGTATCTT. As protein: CASSSPSTDTQYL.

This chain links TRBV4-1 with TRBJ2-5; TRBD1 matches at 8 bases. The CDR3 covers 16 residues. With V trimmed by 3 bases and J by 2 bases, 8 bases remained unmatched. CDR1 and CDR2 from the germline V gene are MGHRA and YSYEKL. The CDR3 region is CASSHPDRGAQETQYF. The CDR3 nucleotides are TGCGCCAGCAGCCACCCCGACAGGGGCGCTCAAGAGACCCAGTACTTC.

CDR3 amino acids: CASSYVPYSYNEQFF. Written as DNA, the CDR3 is TGTGCCAGCAGTTATGTGCCGTATTCCTACAATGAGCAGTTCTTC. The chain uses TRBV27 and TRBJ2-1; D is unresolved. From germline, CDR1 is MNHEY and CDR2 SMNVEV (reference sequence). The CDR3 contains 15 residues. V lost 4 bases to trimming and J lost 1 base, with 11 bases between them.

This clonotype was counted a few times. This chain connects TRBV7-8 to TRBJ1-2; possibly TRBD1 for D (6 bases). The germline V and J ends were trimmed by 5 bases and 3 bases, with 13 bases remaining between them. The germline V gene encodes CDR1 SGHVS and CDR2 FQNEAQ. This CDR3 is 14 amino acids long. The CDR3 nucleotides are TGTGCCAGCAGCCCCGGACAGCTATACTATGGCTACACCTTC. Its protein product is CASSPGQLYYGYTF. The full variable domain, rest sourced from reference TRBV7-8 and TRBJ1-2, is GAGVSQSPRYKVAKRGQDVALRCDPISGHVSLFWYQQALGQGPEFLTYFQNEAQLDKSGLPSDRFFAERPEGSVSTLKIQRTQQEDSAVYLCASSPGQLYYGYTFGSGTRLTVV.

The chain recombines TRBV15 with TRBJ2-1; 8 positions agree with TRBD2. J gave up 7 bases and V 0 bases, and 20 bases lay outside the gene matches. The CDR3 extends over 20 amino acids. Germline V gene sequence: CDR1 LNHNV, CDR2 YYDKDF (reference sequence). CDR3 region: CATSRDNWVLSGGAFNEQFF. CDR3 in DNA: TGTGCCACCAGCAGAGATAATTGGGTGCTTTCCGGGGGGGCATTTAATGAGCAGTTCTTC.

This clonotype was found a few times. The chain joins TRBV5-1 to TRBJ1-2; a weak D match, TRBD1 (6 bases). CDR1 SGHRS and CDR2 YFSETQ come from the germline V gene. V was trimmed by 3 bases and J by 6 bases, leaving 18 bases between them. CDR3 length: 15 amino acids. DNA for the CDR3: TGCGCCAGCAGCTCTTCCGGGACACTGAGCGATGGCTACACCTTC. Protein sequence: CASSSSGTLSDGYTF.

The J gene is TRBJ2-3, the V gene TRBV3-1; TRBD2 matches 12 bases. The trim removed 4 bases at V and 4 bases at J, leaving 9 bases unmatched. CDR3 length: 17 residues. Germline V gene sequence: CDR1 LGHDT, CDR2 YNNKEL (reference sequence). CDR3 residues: CASSRNSLAGGPDTQYF. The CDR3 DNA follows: TGTGCCAGCAGCCGAAACTCCCTAGCGGGGGGGCCAGATACGCAGTATTTT.

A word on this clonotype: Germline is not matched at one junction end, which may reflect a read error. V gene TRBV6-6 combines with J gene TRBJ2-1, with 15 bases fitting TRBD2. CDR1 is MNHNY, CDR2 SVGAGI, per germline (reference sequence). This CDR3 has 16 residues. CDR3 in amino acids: CASSYRTSGGAYEQFF. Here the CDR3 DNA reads TGCGCCAGCAGTTACAGGACTAGCGGGGGGGCATACGAGCAGTTCTTC.

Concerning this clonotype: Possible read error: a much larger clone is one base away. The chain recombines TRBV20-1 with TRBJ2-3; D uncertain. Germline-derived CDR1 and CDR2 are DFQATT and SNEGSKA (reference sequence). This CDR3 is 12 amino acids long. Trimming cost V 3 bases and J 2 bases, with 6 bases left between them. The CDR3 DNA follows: TGCAGTGCTAGGACCCCCACAGATACGCAGTATTTT. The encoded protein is CSARTPTDTQYF.

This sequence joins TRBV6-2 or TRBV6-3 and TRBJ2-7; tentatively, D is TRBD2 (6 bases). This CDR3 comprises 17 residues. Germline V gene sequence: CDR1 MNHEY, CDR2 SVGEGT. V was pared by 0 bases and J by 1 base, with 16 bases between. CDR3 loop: CASSYSAGGIRSYEQYF. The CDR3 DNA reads TGTGCCAGCAGTTACTCCGCTGGGGGGATCAGGTCCTACGAGCAGTACTTC.

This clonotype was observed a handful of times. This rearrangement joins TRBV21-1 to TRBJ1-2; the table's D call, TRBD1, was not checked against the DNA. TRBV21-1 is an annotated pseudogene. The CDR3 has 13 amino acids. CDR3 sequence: CASCGGAAYGYTF. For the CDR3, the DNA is TGTGCCAGTTGTGGGGGGGCTGCCTATGGCTACACCTTC.

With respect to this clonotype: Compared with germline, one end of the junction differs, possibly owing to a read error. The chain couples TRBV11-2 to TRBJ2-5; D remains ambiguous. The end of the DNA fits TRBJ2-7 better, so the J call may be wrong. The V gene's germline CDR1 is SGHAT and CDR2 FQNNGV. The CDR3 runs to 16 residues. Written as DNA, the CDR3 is TGTGTCAGCAGCTTAGCTGGATCAACCCCAACCTACGAGCAGTACTTC. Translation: CVSSLAGSTPTYEQYF.

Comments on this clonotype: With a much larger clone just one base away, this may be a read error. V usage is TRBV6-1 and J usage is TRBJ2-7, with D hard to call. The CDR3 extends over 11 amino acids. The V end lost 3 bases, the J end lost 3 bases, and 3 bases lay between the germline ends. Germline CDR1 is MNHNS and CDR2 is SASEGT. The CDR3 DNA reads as TGTGCCAGCAGTGAGCACTACGAGCAGTACTTC. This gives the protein CASSEHYEQYF.

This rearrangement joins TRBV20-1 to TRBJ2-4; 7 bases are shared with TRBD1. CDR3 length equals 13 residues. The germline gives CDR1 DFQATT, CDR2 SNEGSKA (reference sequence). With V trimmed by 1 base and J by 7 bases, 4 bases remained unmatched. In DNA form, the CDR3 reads TGCAGTGCTAGAGCCGGGACAGAGAACATTCAGTACTTC. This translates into CSARAGTENIQYF.

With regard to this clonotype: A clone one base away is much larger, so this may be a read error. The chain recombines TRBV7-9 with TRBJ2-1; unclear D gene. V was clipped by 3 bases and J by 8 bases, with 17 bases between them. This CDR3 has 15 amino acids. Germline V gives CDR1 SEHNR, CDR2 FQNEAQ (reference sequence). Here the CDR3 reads CASSFDVSGRDEQFF. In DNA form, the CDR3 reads TGTGCCAGCAGCTTCGATGTATCAGGTCGCGATGAGCAGTTCTTC.

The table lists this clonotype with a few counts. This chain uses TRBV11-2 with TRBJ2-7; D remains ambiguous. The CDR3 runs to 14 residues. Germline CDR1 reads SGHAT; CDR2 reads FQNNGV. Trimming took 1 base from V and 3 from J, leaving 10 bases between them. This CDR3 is CASSLGQVDYEQYF. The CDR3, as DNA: TGTGCCAGCAGCTTAGGACAAGTAGACTACGAGCAGTACTTC.

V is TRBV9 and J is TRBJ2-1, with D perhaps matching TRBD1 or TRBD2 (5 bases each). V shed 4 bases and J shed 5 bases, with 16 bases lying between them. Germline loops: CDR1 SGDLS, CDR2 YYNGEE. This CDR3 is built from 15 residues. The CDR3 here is CASSRSKGTNNEQFF. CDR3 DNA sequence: TGTGCCAGCAGCCGTAGTAAGGGGACGAACAATGAGCAGTTCTTC.

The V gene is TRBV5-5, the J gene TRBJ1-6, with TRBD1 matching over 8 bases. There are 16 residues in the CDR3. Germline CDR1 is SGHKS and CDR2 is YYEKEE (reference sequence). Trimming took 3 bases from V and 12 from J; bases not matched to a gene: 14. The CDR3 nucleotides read TGTGCCAGCAGCTCGGGACAGGCGGAGGCCGTCCGACCCCTCCACTTT. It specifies CASSSGQAEAVRPLHF. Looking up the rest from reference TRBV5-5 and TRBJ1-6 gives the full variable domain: DAGVTQSPTHLIKTRGQQVTLRCSPISGHKSVSWYQQVLGQGPQFIFQYYEKEERGRGNFPDRFSARQFPNYSSELNVNALLLGDSALYLCASSSGQAEAVRPLHFGNGTRLTVT.

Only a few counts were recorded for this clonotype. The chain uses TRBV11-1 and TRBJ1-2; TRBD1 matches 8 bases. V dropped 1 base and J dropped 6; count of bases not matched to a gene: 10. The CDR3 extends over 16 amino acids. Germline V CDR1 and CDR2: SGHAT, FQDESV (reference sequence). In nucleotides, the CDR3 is TGTGCCAGCAGCTTAGAGGGACAGGCTAACGTGGATGGCTACACCTTC. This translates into CASSLEGQANVDGYTF.

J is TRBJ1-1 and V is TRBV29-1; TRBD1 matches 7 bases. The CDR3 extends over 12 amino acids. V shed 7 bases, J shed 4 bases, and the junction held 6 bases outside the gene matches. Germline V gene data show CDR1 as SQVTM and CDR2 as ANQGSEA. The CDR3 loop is CSGYRGSTEAFF. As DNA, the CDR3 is TGCAGCGGTTACAGGGGCAGCACTGAAGCTTTCTTT.

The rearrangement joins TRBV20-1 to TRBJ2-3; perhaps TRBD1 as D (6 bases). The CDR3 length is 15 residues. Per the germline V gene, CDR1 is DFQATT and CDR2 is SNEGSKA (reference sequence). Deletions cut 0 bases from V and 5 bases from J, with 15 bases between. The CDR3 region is CSARETGSRGDTQYF. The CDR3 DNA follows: TGCAGTGCTAGAGAAACAGGGTCGAGAGGAGATACGCAGTATTTT.

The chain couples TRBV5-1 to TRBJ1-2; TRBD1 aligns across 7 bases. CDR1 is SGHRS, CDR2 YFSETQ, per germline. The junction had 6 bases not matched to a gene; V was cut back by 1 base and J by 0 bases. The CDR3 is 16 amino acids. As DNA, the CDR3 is TGCGCCAGCAGCTTGCTCGACAGGGCCTCTAACTATGGCTACACCTTC. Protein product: CASSLLDRASNYGYTF. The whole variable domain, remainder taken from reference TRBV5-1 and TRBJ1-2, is KAGVTQTPRYLIKTRGQQVTLSCSPISGHRSVSWYQQTPGQGLQFLFEYFSETQRNKGNFPGRFSGRQFSNSRSEMNVSTLELGDSALYLCASSLLDRASNYGYTFGSGTRLTVV.

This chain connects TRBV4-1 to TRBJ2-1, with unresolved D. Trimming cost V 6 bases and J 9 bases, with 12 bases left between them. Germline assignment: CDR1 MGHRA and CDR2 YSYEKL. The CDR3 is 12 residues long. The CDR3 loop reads CASRGTRPEQFF. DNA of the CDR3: TGCGCCAGCAGGGGCACCCGTCCTGAGCAGTTCTTC.

The DNA of the CDR3 is TGTGCCAGCAGGGTCCCCAGGGCTAAGCAGTACTTC. This gives the protein CASRVPRAKQYF. This rearrangement joins TRBV2 to TRBJ2-4; tentatively, D is TRBD1 (5 bases). The V and J ends lost 6 bases and 13 bases respectively, with 16 bases between them. This CDR3 is built from 12 residues. The V gene's germline CDR1 is SNHLY and CDR2 FYNNEI. Looking up the rest from reference TRBV2 and TRBJ2-4 gives the full variable domain: EPEVTQTPSHQVTQMGQEVILRCVPISNHLYFYWYRQILGQKVEFLVSFYNNEISEKSEIFDDQFSVERPDGSNFTLKIRSTKLEDSAMYFCASRVPRAKQYFGAGTRLSVL.